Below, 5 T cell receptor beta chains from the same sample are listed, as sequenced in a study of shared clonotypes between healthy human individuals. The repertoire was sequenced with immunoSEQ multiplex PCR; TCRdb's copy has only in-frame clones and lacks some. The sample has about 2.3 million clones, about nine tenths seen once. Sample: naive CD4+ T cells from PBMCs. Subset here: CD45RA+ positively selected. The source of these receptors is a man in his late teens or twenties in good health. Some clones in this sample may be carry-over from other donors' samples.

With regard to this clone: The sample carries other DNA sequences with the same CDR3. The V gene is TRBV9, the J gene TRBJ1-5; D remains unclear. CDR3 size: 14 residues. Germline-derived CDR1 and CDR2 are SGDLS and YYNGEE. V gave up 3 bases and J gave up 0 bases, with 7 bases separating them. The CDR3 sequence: CASSARDSNQPQHF. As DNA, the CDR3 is TGTGCCAGCAGCGCTAGGGATAGCAATCAGCCCCAGCATTTT.

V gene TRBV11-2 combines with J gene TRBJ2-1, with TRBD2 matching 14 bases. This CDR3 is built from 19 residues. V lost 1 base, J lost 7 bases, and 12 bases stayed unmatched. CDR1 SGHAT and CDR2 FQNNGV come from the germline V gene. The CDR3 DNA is TGTGCCAGCAGCTTAGGGTGGAGTGGGACTAGCGGGAGCTGGAATGAGCAGTTCTTC. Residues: CASSLGWSGTSGSWNEQFF. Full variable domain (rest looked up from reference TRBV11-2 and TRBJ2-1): EAGVAQSPRYKIIEKRQSVAFWCNPISGHATLYWYQQILGQGPKLLIQFQNNGVVDDSQLPKDRFSAERLKGVDSTLKIQPAKLEDSAVYLCASSLGWSGTSGSWNEQFFGPGTRLTVL.

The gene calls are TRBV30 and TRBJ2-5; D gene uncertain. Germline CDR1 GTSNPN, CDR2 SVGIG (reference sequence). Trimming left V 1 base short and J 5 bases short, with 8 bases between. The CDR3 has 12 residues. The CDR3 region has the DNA TGTGCCTGGAGTGGCGGTGCGGAGACCCAGTACTTC. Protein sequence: CAWSGGAETQYF.

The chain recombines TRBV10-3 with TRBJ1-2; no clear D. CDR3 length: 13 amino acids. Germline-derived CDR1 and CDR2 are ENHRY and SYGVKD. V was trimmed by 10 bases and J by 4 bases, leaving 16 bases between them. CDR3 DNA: TGTGCCACTAATCCCTCGGGCAGCTATGGCTACACCTTC. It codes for CATNPSGSYGYTF.

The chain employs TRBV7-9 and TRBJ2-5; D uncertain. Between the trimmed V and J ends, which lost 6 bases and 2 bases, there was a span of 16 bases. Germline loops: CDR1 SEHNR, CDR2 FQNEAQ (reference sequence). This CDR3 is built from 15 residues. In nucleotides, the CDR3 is TGTGCCAGCAGACCCAACGCCCCGATACAAGAGACCCAGTACTTC. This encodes CASRPNAPIQETQYF.